This is a list of T cell receptor beta chains from one sample in a study of blood T cell repertoires in COVID-19. Sequencing used immunoSEQ multiplex PCR; TCRdb keeps in-frame clones, though not all of them. The repertoire holds 320,000 or so clones, approximately 88% seen once, with over 4% in the top ten. Sequencing used PBMCs or T cells enriched from blood (not recorded which). The receptors here all came from a man aged 60 to 75 who had recovered from COVID-19. Each CDR3 is given with its conserved first and last residue. D genes are given only for firm matches.

TRBD1 | TRBJ2-7 | TRBV11-3 | CASSLLGQIYEQYF | TGTGCCAGCAGCTTATTGGGACAGATTTACGAGCAGTACTTC
TRBD1 | TRBJ2-7 | TRBV6-5 | CASSSRQGGAYEQYF | TGTGCCAGCAGTTCCCGACAGGGGGGGGCCTACGAGCAGTACTTC
TRBD1 | TRBJ2-4 | TRBV5-1 | CASSLSGTGASKNIQYF | TGCGCCAGCAGCTTGTCCGGGACAGGGGCTTCCAAAAACATTCAGTACTTC
TRBD1 | TRBJ2-7 | TRBV28 | CASSTPDRVEQYF | TGTGCCAGCAGCACTCCTGACAGGGTCGAGCAGTACTTC
. | TRBJ1-5 | TRBV29-1 | CSVQGQSNQPQHF | TGCAGCGTTCAAGGGCAAAGCAATCAGCCCCAGCATTTT
. | TRBJ1-1 | TRBV6-2/TRBV6-3 | CASSLQGRGAFF | TGTGCCAGCAGTCTACAGGGACGTGGGGCTTTCTTT
. | TRBJ1-1 | TRBV24-1 | CATSRGGNTEAFF | TGTGCCACAAGTCGGGGGGGGAACACTGAAGCTTTCTTT
. | TRBJ1-1 | TRBV29-1 | CSVGHARGEAFF | TGCAGCGTTGGACACGCCCGGGGTGAAGCTTTCTTT
TRBD2 | TRBJ2-3 | TRBV5-1 | CASSLREGPDTQYF | TGCGCCAGCAGCTTACGGGAGGGCCCGGATACGCAGTATTTT
TRBD1 | TRBJ2-7 | TRBV28 | CASTPGGQGSYEQYF | TGTGCCAGCACCCCCGGGGGACAGGGGTCCTACGAGCAGTACTTC
. | TRBJ2-7 | TRBV5-1 | CASSSVNSYEQYF | TGCGCCAGCAGCTCGGTCAACTCCTACGAGCAGTACTTC